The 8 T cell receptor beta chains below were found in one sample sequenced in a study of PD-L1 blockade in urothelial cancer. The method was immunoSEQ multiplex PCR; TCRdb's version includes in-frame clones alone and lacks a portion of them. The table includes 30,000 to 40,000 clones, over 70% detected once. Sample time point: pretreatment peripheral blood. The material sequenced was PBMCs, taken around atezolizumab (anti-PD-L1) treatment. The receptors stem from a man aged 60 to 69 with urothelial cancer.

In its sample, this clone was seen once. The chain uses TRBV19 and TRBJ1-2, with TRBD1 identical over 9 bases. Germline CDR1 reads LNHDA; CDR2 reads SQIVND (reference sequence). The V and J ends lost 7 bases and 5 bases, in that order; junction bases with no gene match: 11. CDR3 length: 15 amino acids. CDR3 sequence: CASMVQGALGYGYTF. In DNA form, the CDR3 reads TGTGCCAGTATGGTACAGGGGGCTTTGGGGTATGGCTACACCTTC.

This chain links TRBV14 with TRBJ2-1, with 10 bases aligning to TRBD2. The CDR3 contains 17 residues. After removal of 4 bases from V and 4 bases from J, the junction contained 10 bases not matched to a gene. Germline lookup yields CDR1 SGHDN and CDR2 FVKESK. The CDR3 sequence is CASSRLPGLAAYNEQFF. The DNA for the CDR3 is TGTGCCAGCAGCCGGCTCCCCGGACTAGCGGCATACAATGAGCAGTTCTTC.

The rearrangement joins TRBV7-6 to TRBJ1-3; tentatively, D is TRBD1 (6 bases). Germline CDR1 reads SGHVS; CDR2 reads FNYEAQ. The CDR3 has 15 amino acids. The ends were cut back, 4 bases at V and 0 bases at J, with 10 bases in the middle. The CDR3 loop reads CASSSSQGSGNTIYF. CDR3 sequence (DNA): TGTGCCAGCAGCTCTTCACAGGGCTCTGGAAACACCATATATTTT. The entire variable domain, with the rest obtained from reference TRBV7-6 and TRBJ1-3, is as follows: GAGVSQSPRYKVTKRGQDVALRCDPISGHVSLYWYRQALGQGPEFLTYFNYEAQQDKSGLPNDRFSAERPEGSISTLTIQRTEQRDSAMYRCASSSSQGSGNTIYFGEGSWLTVV.

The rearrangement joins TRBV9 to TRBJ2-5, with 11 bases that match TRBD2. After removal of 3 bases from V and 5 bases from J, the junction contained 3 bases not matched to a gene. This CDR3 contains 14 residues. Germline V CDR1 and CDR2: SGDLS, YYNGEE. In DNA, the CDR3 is TGTGCCAGCAGCGAACTAGCGGGAGTTGAGACCCAGTACTTC. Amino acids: CASSELAGVETQYF. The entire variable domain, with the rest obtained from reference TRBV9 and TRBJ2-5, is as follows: DSGVTQTPKHLITATGQRVTLRCSPRSGDLSVYWYQQSLDQGLQFLIQYYNGEERAKGNILERFSAQQFPDLHSELNLSSLELGDSALYFCASSELAGVETQYFGPGTRLLVL.

This CDR3 is CASSYSGVGEQFF. The DNA for the CDR3 is TGTGCCAGCAGTTACTCTGGAGTAGGTGAGCAGTTCTTC. The chain uses TRBV6-6 and TRBJ2-1; D ambiguous. Germline assignment: CDR1 MNHNY and CDR2 SVGAGI (reference sequence). V lost 0 bases to trimming and J lost 9 bases, with 9 bases between them. This CDR3 is 13 amino acids long.

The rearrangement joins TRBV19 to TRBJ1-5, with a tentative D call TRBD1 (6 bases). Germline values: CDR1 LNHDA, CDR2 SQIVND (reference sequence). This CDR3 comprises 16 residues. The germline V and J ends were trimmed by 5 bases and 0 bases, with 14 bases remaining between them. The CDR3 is CASSSPRGTSNQPQHF. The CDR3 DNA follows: TGTGCCAGTAGTTCCCCGAGGGGGACTAGCAATCAGCCCCAGCATTTT.

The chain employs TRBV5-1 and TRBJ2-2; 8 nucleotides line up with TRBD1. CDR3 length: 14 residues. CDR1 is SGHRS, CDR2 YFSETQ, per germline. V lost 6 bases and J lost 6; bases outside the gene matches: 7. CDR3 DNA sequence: TGCGCCAGCAAATATCAGGGGGCGTCCGGGGAGCTGTTTTTT. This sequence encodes CASKYQGASGELFF.

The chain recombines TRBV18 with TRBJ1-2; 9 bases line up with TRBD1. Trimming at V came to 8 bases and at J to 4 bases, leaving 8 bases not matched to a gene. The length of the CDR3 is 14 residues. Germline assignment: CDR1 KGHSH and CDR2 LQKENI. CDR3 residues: CASAQGAMTYGYTF. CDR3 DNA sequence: TGTGCCAGCGCACAGGGGGCGATGACCTATGGCTACACCTTC. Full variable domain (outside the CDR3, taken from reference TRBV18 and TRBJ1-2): NAGVMQNPRHLVRRRGQEARLRCSPMKGHSHVYWYRQLPEEGLKFMVYLQKENIIDESGMPKERFSAEFPKEGPSILRIQQVVRGDSAAYFCASAQGAMTYGYTFGSGTRLTVV.